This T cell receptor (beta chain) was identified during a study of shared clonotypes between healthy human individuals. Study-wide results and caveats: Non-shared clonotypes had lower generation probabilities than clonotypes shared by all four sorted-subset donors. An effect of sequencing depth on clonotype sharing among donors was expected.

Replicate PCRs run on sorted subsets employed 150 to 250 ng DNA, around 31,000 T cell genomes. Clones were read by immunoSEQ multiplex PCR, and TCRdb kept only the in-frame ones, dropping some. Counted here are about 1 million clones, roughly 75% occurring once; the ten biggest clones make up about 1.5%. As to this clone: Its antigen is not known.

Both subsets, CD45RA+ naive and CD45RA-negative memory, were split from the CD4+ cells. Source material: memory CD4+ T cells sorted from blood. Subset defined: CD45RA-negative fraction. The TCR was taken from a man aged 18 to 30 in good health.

CDR3 amino acids: CARGRGETQYF. The DNA of the CDR3 is TGTGCCAGGGGGCGTGGGGAGACCCAGTACTTC. This chain uses TRBV27 with TRBJ2-5; D might be TRBD1 (5 bases). CDR1 is MNHEY, CDR2 SMNVEV, per germline (reference sequence). The CDR3 loop spans 11 amino acids. The ends were cut back, 9 bases at V and 5 bases at J, with 10 bases in the middle.